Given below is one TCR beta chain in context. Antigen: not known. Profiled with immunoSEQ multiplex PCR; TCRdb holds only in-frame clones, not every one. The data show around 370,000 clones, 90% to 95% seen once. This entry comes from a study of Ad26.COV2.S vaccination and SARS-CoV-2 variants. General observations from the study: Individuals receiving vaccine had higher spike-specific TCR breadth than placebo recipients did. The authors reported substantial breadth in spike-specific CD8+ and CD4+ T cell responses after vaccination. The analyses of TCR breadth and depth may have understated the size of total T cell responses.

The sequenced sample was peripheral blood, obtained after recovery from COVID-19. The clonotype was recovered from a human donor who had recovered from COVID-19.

The CDR3 protein is CASSQGGRATEAFF. The CDR3 DNA is TGCGCCAGCAGCCAAGGGGGTAGGGCCACTGAAGCTTTCTTT. V gene TRBV4-1 combines with J gene TRBJ1-1, with unresolved D. The V end lost 1 base, the J end lost 4 bases, and 10 bases lay between the germline ends. The CDR3 runs to 14 residues. Germline CDR1 and CDR2: MGHRA and YSYEKL.